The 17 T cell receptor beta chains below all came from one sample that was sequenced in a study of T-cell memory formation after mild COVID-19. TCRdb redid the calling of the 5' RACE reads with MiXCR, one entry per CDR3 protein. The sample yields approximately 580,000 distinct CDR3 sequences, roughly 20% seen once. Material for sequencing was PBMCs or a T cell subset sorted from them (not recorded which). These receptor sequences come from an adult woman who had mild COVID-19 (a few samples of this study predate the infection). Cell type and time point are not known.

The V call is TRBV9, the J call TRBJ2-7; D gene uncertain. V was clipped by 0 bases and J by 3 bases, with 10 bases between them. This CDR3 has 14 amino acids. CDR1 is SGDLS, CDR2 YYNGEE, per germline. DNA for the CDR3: TGTGCCAGCAGCGTAGGGTCCGCCGGCTACGAGCAGTACTTC. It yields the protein CASSVGSAGYEQYF.

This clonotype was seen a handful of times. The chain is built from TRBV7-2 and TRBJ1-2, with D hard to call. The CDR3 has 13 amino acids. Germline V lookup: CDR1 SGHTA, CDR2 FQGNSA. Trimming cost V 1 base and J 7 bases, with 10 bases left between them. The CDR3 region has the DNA TGTGCCAGCAGCTTAGAGGGTTGGGGTGGCTACACCTTC. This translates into CASSLEGWGGYTF.

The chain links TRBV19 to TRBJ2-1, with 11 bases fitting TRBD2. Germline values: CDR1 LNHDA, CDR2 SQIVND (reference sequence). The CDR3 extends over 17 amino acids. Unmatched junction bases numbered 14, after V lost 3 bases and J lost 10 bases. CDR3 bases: TGTGCCAGTAGTATCCTCTTAAACCGACTAGCGGGGAAGGAGCAGTTCTTC. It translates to CASSILLNRLAGKEQFF. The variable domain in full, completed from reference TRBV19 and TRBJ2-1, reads DGGITQSPKYLFRKEGQNVTLSCEQNLNHDAMYWYRQDPGQGLRLIYYSQIVNDFQKGDIAEGYSVSREKKESFPLTVTSAQKNPTAFYLCASSILLNRLAGKEQFFGPGTRLTVL.

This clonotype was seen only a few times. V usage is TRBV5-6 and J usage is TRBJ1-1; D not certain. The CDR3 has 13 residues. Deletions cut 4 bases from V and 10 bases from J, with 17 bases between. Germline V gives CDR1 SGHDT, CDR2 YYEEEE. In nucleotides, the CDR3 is TGTGCCAGCAGCGACCCGGTTGCCGAAGGAGCTTTCTTT. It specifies CASSDPVAEGAFF.

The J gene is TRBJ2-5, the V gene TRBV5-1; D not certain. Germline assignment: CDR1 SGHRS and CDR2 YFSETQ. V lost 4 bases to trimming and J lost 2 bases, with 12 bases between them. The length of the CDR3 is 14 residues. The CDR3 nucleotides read TGCGCCAGCAGCGCGCAATCGGTGCAAGAGACCCAGTACTTC. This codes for CASSAQSVQETQYF.

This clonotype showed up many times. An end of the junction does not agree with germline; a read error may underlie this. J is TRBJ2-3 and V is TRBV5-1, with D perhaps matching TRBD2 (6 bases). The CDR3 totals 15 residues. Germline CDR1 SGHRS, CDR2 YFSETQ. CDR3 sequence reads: CASSPPGGSTDTQYF. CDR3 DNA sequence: TGTGCCAGCAGCCCCCCTGGGGGGAGCACAGATACGCAGTATTTT.

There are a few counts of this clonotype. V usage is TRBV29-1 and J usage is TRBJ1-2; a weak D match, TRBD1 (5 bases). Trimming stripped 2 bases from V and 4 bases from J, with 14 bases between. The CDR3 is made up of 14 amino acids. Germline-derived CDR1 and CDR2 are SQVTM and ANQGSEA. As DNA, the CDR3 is TGCAGCGTTGAACCTACGGACACCTTCTATGGCTACACCTTC. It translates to CSVEPTDTFYGYTF.

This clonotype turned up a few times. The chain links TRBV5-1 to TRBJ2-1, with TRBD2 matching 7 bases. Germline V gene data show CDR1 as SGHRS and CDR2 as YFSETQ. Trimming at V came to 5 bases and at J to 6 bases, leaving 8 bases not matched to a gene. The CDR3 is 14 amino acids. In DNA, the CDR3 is TGCGCCAGCAGTAGCGGGTTGGAACTCAATGAGCAGTTCTTC. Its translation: CASSSGLELNEQFF.

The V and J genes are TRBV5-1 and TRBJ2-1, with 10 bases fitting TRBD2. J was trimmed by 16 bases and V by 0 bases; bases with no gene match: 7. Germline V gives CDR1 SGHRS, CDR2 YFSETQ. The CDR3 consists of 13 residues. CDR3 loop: CASSLVLAGVEFF. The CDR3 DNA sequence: TGCGCCAGCAGCTTGGTTCTAGCGGGGGTAGAATTCTTC.

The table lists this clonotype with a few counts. CDR3 in DNA: TGTGCCAGCTGCGGAGTTTTTAATGAAAAACTGTTTTTT. Translating it yields CASCGVFNEKLFF. The chain recombines TRBV27 with TRBJ1-4; D remains ambiguous. CDR1 and CDR2 (germline): MNHEY, SMNVEV (reference sequence). Trimming shortened V by 8 bases and J by 4 bases, and 11 bases separated the two germline ends. This CDR3 comprises 13 residues.

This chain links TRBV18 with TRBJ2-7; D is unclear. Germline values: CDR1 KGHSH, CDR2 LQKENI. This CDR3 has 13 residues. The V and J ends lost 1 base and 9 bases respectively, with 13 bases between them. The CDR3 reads CASSPQNSLAQYF. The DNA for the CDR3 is TGTGCCAGCTCACCACAGAACAGCTTAGCGCAGTACTTC.

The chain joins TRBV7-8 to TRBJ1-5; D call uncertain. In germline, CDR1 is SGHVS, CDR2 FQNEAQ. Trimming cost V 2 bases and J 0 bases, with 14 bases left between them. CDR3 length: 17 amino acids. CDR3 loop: CASSLFSDYNSNQPQHF. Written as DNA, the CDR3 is TGTGCCAGCAGCTTATTTTCGGACTACAATAGCAATCAGCCCCAGCATTTT. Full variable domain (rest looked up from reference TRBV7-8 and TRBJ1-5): GAGVSQSPRYKVAKRGQDVALRCDPISGHVSLFWYQQALGQGPEFLTYFQNEAQLDKSGLPSDRFFAERPEGSVSTLKIQRTQQEDSAVYLCASSLFSDYNSNQPQHFGDGTRLSIL.

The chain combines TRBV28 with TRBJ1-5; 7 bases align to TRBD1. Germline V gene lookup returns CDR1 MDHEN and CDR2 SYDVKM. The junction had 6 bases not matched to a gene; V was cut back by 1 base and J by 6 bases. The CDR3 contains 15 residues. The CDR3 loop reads CASSLLGRGRQPQHF. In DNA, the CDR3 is TGTGCCAGCAGTTTATTGGGAAGGGGGCGTCAGCCCCAGCATTTT.

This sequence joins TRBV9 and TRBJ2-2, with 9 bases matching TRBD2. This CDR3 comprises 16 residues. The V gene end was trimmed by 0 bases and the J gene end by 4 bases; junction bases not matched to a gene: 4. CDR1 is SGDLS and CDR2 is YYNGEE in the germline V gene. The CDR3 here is CASSVAPSGVTGELFF. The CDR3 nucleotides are TGTGCCAGCAGCGTAGCGCCTAGCGGGGTCACCGGGGAGCTGTTTTTT. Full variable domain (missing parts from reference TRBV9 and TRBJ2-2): DSGVTQTPKHLITATGQRVTLRCSPRSGDLSVYWYQQSLDQGLQFLIQYYNGEERAKGNILERFSAQQFPDLHSELNLSSLELGDSALYFCASSVAPSGVTGELFFGEGSRLTVL.

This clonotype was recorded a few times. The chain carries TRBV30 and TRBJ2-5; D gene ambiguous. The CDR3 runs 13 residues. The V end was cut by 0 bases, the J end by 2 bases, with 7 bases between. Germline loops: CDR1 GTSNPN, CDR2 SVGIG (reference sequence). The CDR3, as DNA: TGTGCCTGGAGTGTGAGGCTACAAGAGACCCAGTACTTC. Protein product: CAWSVRLQETQYF.

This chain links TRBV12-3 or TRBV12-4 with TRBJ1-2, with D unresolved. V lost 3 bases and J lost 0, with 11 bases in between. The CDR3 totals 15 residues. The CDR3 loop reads CASSFGAAPNYGYTF. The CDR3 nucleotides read TGTGCCAGCAGTTTCGGCGCAGCTCCTAACTATGGCTACACCTTC.

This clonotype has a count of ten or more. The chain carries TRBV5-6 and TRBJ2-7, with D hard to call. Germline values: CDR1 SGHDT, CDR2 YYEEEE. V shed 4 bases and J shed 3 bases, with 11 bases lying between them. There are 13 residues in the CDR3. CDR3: CASSPGRDYEQYF. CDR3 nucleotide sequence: TGTGCCAGCAGCCCGGGCCGAGACTACGAGCAGTACTTC.